Below, 2 T cell receptor beta chains from the same sample are listed, as sequenced in a study of T cells in Graves' hyperthyroidism and ophthalmopathy. Amplification of TCR beta CDR3 regions used RNA as the template. The primer set for the first-round RT-PCR of the TCR CDR3 was HTBI. TCRdb independently ran MiXCR on the multiplex PCR reads; one entry per CDR3 protein. This sample carries some 250,000 distinct CDR3 sequences, more than 14% of them seen once, and the ten largest clones take 10% to 15%. Sequenced sample: blood. These receptors came from a woman aged 40-49 years with Graves' hyperthyroidism that later progressed to Graves' ophthalmopathy.

In its sample, this clonotype was seen many times. The rearrangement links TRBV2 to TRBJ2-1; 12 bases agree with TRBD2. Germline V gene lookup returns CDR1 SNHLY and CDR2 FYNNEI. This CDR3 spans 18 amino acids. Trimming cost V 0 bases and J 5 bases; bases outside gene matches: 8. CDR3 sequence reads: CASSEAHRTSGKNNEQFF. The CDR3, as DNA: TGTGCCAGCAGTGAAGCGCATCGGACTAGCGGGAAGAACAATGAGCAGTTCTTC. Using reference TRBV2 and TRBJ2-1 for the parts outside the CDR3, the full variable domain is EPEVTQTPSHQVTQMGQEVILRCVPISNHLYFYWYRQILGQKVEFLVSFYNNEISEKSEIFDDQFSVERPDGSNFTLKIRSTKLEDSAMYFCASSEAHRTSGKNNEQFFGPGTRLTVL.

Ten or more counts support this clonotype. The chain links TRBV28 to TRBJ1-5; D gene uncertain. Germline V gene sequence: CDR1 MDHEN, CDR2 SYDVKM. V was pared by 3 bases and J by 2 bases, with 11 bases between. The CDR3 contains 15 residues. CDR3 coding DNA: TGTGCCAGCAGTTTGATCGGGCAAGGCAATCAGCCCCAGCATTTT. Translating gives CASSLIGQGNQPQHF. The full variable domain, with the rest looked up from reference TRBV28 and TRBJ1-5, is DVKVTQSSRYLVKRTGEKVFLECVQDMDHENMFWYRQDPGLGLRLIYFSYDVKMKEKGDIPEGYSVSREKKERFSLILESASTNQTSMYLCASSLIGQGNQPQHFGDGTRLSIL.